The text below deals with one TCR beta chain. It was during active infection that Seattle patients were enrolled and then longitudinally followed. Repertoires were generated with immunoSEQ multiplex PCR, while TCRdb's copy carries only in-frame clones and drops some. The sample shows 300,000 to 350,000 clones, around 90% of them seen only once. The length of the CDR3 is 16 residues. Germline CDR1 SGDLS, CDR2 YYNGEE. The V end was cut by 0 bases, the J end by 0 bases, with 12 bases between. The source of the sample is a study of blood T cell repertoires in COVID-19. Across the study: Nucleic acid was either cDNA or gDNA, and it came from T cells, B-cell-depleted T cells, or PBMCs.

The source of this sequence is a woman aged 40-49 years with COVID-19, enrolled during active disease. The sample consisted of peripheral blood. The chain links TRBV9 to TRBJ1-1; no firm D call. CDR3 protein: CASSVGGKAMNTEAFF. The CDR3 DNA follows: TGTGCCAGCAGCGTAGGAGGGAAGGCAATGAACACTGAAGCTTTCTTT.